These 27 T cell receptor beta chains were all obtained from the same sample, sequenced in a study of T-cell memory formation after mild COVID-19. MiXCR, run by TCRdb on the 5' RACE reads, gives a single entry per CDR3 protein. In the table there are some 300,000 distinct CDR3 sequences, roughly 19% of which are singletons. The sample comprised PBMCs or a T cell subset sorted from them (not recorded which). These receptors were collected from a man younger than 30 who had mild COVID-19 (a few samples of this study predate the infection). Cell type and time point are not known.

This clonotype was counted only a few times. The chain recombines TRBV3-1 with TRBJ2-5, with no clear D. The CDR3 covers 17 residues. Germline V gene sequence: CDR1 LGHDT, CDR2 YNNKEL (reference sequence). The V end lost 0 bases, the J end lost 5 bases, and 19 bases lay between the germline ends. In DNA, the CDR3 is TGTGCCAGCAGCCAAGAGGGGTTAACTGGACCAAGGGAGACCCAGTACTTC. Amino acids: CASSQEGLTGPRETQYF.

This clonotype was seen a handful of times. The J gene is TRBJ2-2, the V gene TRBV27, with D possibly being TRBD1 or TRBD2 (5 bases each). The CDR3 is 17 residues long. Germline lookup yields CDR1 MNHEY and CDR2 SMNVEV (reference sequence). Trimming left V 3 bases short and J 6 bases short, with 20 bases between. CDR3 DNA: TGTGCCAGCAGTTTGGTAGGGGTGAAATGGGAGCCCGGGGAGCTGTTTTTT. This encodes CASSLVGVKWEPGELFF.

This clonotype occurred many times. The rearrangement links TRBV12-3 or TRBV12-4 to TRBJ2-3, with D hard to call. The CDR3 covers 14 residues. V gave up 6 bases and J gave up 4 bases, with 14 bases separating them. CDR3 in amino acids: CASSARSGPDTQYF. As DNA, the CDR3 is TGTGCCAGCAGCGCCAGGTCCGGGCCAGATACGCAGTATTTT.

The chain recombines TRBV3-1 with TRBJ2-3; 8 bases are shared with TRBD1. The germline CDR1 and CDR2 sequences are LGHDT and YNNKEL (reference sequence). The CDR3 is 16 amino acids. Unmatched junction bases numbered 7, after V lost 0 bases and J lost 5 bases. The CDR3 is CASSQELQGALDTQYF. The DNA for the CDR3 is TGTGCCAGCAGCCAAGAGCTGCAGGGGGCTTTAGATACGCAGTATTTT.

The gene calls are TRBV21-1 and TRBJ2-3; the table's TRBD1 call for D was not verified on the DNA. TRBV21-1 is designated a pseudogene. This CDR3 comprises 13 residues. The CDR3 protein is CASSSRVRNTQYF. CDR3 nucleotides: TGTGCCAGCAGCAGCCGTGTCCGCAATACGCAGTATTTT.

This clonotype was seen more than once but under ten times. The chain couples TRBV7-9 to TRBJ2-3, with D perhaps TRBD1 (5 bases). The V end lost 7 bases, the J end lost 6 bases, and 17 bases lay between the germline ends. The CDR3 consists of 14 residues. CDR1 is SEHNR, CDR2 FQNEAQ, per germline (reference sequence). The DNA for the CDR3 is TGTGCCAGCACCCAGGGTCAGGGTACGGATACGCAGTATTTT. Amino acids: CASTQGQGTDTQYF.

The rearrangement links TRBV24-1 to TRBJ1-1; possibly TRBD1 for D (6 bases). The CDR3 length is 14 residues. Germline-derived CDR1 and CDR2 are KGHDR and SFDVKD. Trimming cost V 5 bases and J 3 bases, with 12 bases left between them. The CDR3 spells CATSGLQGDTEAFF. The CDR3 DNA sequence: TGTGCCACCAGTGGCTTACAGGGTGACACTGAAGCTTTCTTT.

This chain links TRBV7-2 with TRBJ2-7, with 9 bases that match TRBD1. Trimming at V came to 5 bases and at J to 1 base, leaving 6 bases not matched to a gene. CDR1 and CDR2 (germline): SGHTA, FQGNSA. The CDR3 runs 15 residues. The CDR3 DNA reads TGTGCCAGCAGCCGATCCGGACAGGGGTCCTACGAGCAGTACTTC. It yields the protein CASSRSGQGSYEQYF.

CDR3 protein: CASSKQVRETQYF. The CDR3 nucleotides read TGTGCCAGCAGCAAACAGGTCAGGGAGACCCAGTACTTC. V is TRBV12-3 or TRBV12-4 and J is TRBJ2-5; D is possibly TRBD1 (5 bases). V dropped 6 bases and J dropped 5 bases, with 13 bases sitting between them. The CDR3 sequence is 13 residues long.

This clonotype has a handful of counts. This sequence joins TRBV28 and TRBJ2-2, with D perhaps matching TRBD1 (5 bases). Germline lookup yields CDR1 MDHEN and CDR2 SYDVKM. CDR3 length equals 14 residues. The V end lost 2 bases, the J end lost 8 bases, and 12 bases lay between the germline ends. For the CDR3, the DNA is TGTGCCAGCAGTTTAATGACAGCGTCAGGGGAGCTGTTTTTT. As protein: CASSLMTASGELFF.

In this sample, this clonotype turned up a few times. The CDR3 loop is CASSSTGATVWGYTF. CDR3 nucleotide sequence: TGTGCCAGCAGTTCCACAGGGGCCACCGTTTGGGGCTACACCTTC. V and J are TRBV7-2 and TRBJ1-2, with 7 bases matching TRBD1. This CDR3 is built from 15 residues. The germline gives CDR1 SGHTA, CDR2 FQGNSA. The junction had 15 bases not matched to a gene; V was cut back by 6 bases and J by 8 bases.

This sequence joins TRBV7-6 and TRBJ2-2, with a possible D match to TRBD2 (6 bases). V dropped 5 bases and J dropped 3 bases, with 13 bases sitting between them. The CDR3 is 15 amino acids. Germline V gene lookup returns CDR1 SGHVS and CDR2 FNYEAQ. The CDR3 nucleotides are TGTGCCAGCAGCCGAGGGACTCCCGACACCGGGGAGCTGTTTTTT. This translates into CASSRGTPDTGELFF.

The V gene is TRBV4-1, the J gene TRBJ1-6; the D gene is possibly TRBD1 (6 bases). The CDR3 is made up of 15 amino acids. Germline V gene data show CDR1 as MGHRA and CDR2 as YSYEKL. Trimming removed 0 bases at V and 9 bases at J, with 12 bases between. Written as DNA, the CDR3 is TGCGCCAGCAGCCAAGATCTACAGGGAGGTTCACCCCTCCACTTT. This sequence encodes CASSQDLQGGSPLHF.

The rearrangement joins TRBV15 to TRBJ1-4; D is possibly TRBD1 (5 bases). Germline V gene data show CDR1 as LNHNV and CDR2 as YYDKDF (reference sequence). V was cut by 6 bases and J by 6 bases, with 14 bases left in between. The CDR3 is made up of 14 amino acids. The CDR3 reads CATRFEFRDEKLFF. The DNA of the CDR3 is TGTGCCACCAGATTCGAGTTCAGGGATGAAAAACTGTTTTTT.

The V and J genes are TRBV5-1 and TRBJ2-3; 9 nucleotides agree with TRBD2. The CDR3 contains 14 residues. Germline CDR1 and CDR2: SGHRS and YFSETQ. Trimming removed 2 bases from V and 5 bases from J; junction bases left unmatched: 3. The CDR3 bases are TGCGCCAGCAGCTTAGTAGCGGGGGAAGATACGCAGTATTTT. Residues: CASSLVAGEDTQYF.

CDR3 sequence (DNA): TGTGCCAGCAGCAAAGAGGGGGTCTACAATGAGCAGTTCTTC. Translation gives CASSKEGVYNEQFF. This chain uses TRBV7-9 with TRBJ2-1; D is possibly TRBD1 (6 bases). V dropped 5 bases and J dropped 3 bases, with 11 bases sitting between them. The V gene's germline CDR1 is SEHNR and CDR2 FQNEAQ (reference sequence). The CDR3 loop spans 14 amino acids.

The rearrangement uses TRBV24-1 and TRBJ2-4, with 10 bases lining up with TRBD1. V was pared by 3 bases and J by 6 bases, with 4 bases of the junction left unmatched. Per germline, CDR1 KGHDR and CDR2 SFDVKD. The CDR3 is 15 residues long. The CDR3: CATSDPGQGLNIQYF. The CDR3 DNA reads as TGTGCCACCAGTGATCCGGGACAGGGGCTAAACATTCAGTACTTC.

This clonotype was counted between two and nine times. The chain combines TRBV7-2 with TRBJ1-1, with 9 nucleotides matching TRBD1. Germline trimming cut 6 bases from V and 11 bases from J; bases unmatched to any gene: 7. Germline CDR1 reads SGHTA; CDR2 reads FQGNSA. The CDR3 runs to 12 residues. The CDR3 loop reads CASSSGTGLAFF. CDR3 nucleotides: TGTGCCAGCAGTTCCGGGACAGGGTTGGCTTTCTTT.

The CDR3 coding sequence is TGTGCCATCAGTGGAGGGGGTCTGCAAGAGACCCAGTACTTC. This codes for CAISGGGLQETQYF. V is TRBV10-3 and J is TRBJ2-5; possibly TRBD1 for D (6 bases). Trimming took 4 bases from V and 2 from J, leaving 11 bases between them. From germline, CDR1 is ENHRY and CDR2 SYGVKD. The CDR3 sequence is 14 residues long.

This clonotype has a handful of counts. This chain joins TRBV20-1 and TRBJ1-2; D unresolved. The CDR3 is 13 residues long. V was cut by 3 bases and J by 7 bases, with 15 bases left in between. Germline loops: CDR1 DFQATT, CDR2 SNEGSKA (reference sequence). The CDR3 bases are TGCAGTGCTAGCTCTGGGGTCAGGTCTGGCTACACCTTC. The encoded protein is CSASSGVRSGYTF.

The chain couples TRBV20-1 to TRBJ1-4; D not resolved. V dropped 4 bases and J dropped 7 bases, with 10 bases sitting between them. CDR3 length equals 12 residues. Germline V lookup: CDR1 DFQATT, CDR2 SNEGSKA (reference sequence). CDR3 region: CSAKGKSEKLFF. For the CDR3, the DNA is TGCAGTGCTAAAGGGAAGTCTGAAAAACTGTTTTTT.

This clonotype was seen a few times. The chain employs TRBV7-9 and TRBJ2-7; D gene unclear. The CDR3 covers 12 residues. CDR1 and CDR2 from the germline V gene are SEHNR and FQNEAQ (reference sequence). Trimming shortened V by 3 bases and J by 6 bases, and 9 bases separated the two germline ends. As DNA, the CDR3 is TGTGCCAGCAGCTTGACCCCGGGCGAGCAGTACTTC. This codes for CASSLTPGEQYF.

This clonotype was counted between two and nine times. The chain recombines TRBV29-1 with TRBJ1-1; unclear D gene. The CDR3 covers 12 residues. Per the germline V gene, CDR1 is SQVTM and CDR2 is ANQGSEA. The CDR3 DNA follows: TGCAGAGCAACAGTCGTGAACACTGAAGCTTTCTTT. It codes for CRATVVNTEAFF.

This chain connects TRBV4-3 to TRBJ2-3, with D possibly matching TRBD2 (7 bases). V lost 0 bases to trimming and J lost 5 bases, with 18 bases between them. The CDR3 totals 17 residues. Germline V gene lookup returns CDR1 LGHNA and CDR2 YSLEER. DNA of the CDR3: TGCGCCAGCAGCCAAGATGGTCGCGGGGGCGCGGGAGATACGCAGTATTTT. It encodes CASSQDGRGGAGDTQYF.

The chain couples TRBV12-3 or TRBV12-4 to TRBJ1-5, with D uncertain. Trimming took 5 bases from V and 1 from J, leaving 9 bases between them. The CDR3 totals 14 residues. The CDR3 DNA follows: TGTGCCAGCAGTCCTCAGTGGAGCAATCAGCCCCAGCATTTT. It specifies CASSPQWSNQPQHF.

The chain couples TRBV6-6 to TRBJ1-5; 8 bases agree with TRBD1. V trimming: 0 bases; J trimming: 7 bases; junction bases outside the gene matches: 2. This CDR3 comprises 14 residues. Germline values: CDR1 MNHNY, CDR2 SVGAGI (reference sequence). This CDR3 reads CASSYSDRAQPQHF. The CDR3 DNA follows: TGTGCCAGCAGTTACTCGGACAGGGCCCAGCCCCAGCATTTT.

This clonotype was observed at least ten times. The chain combines TRBV5-1 with TRBJ1-3; D is undetermined. In germline, CDR1 is SGHRS, CDR2 YFSETQ. The CDR3 sequence is 15 residues long. V gave up 2 bases and J gave up 0 bases, with 9 bases separating them. CDR3 coding DNA: TGCGCCAGCAGCTTTGGACCCAGCTCTGGAAACACCATATATTTT. It specifies CASSFGPSSGNTIYF.